The 28 T cell receptor beta chains below were found in one sample sequenced in a study of cytomegalovirus exposure and HLA in healthy donors. The primer mix had 60 Vbeta and 13 Jbeta primers. Libraries were prepared by immunoSEQ multiplex PCR; TCRdb keeps only in-frame clonotypes and omits some of them. The table has fewer than 80,000 clones, about 69% seen once. Sample: PBMCs. The source is a woman aged 25 to 39 in good health and CMV-seronegative.

The chain employs TRBV11-2 and TRBJ1-1; tentative D call: TRBD1 (5 bases). CDR1 is SGHAT, CDR2 FQNNGV, per germline. With 6 bases removed from V and 3 bases from J, the gap between germline ends came to 11 bases. CDR3 length equals 13 residues. The CDR3, as DNA: TGTGCCAGCAGGATGGGGGGGGACACTGAAGCTTTCTTT. This translates into CASRMGGDTEAFF.

The chain joins TRBV19 to TRBJ1-4; possible D gene TRBD1, 6 bases. CDR3 length equals 12 residues. Germline V gene sequence: CDR1 LNHDA, CDR2 SQIVND (reference sequence). The germline V and J ends were trimmed by 10 bases and 5 bases, with 11 bases remaining between them. The CDR3 DNA follows: TGTGCCACCCGACAGGTGAATGAAAAACTGTTTTTT. Residues: CATRQVNEKLFF.

The chain employs TRBV2 and TRBJ2-7; TRBD1 agrees at 7 bases. Germline values: CDR1 SNHLY, CDR2 FYNNEI. CDR3 length equals 15 residues. V shed 0 bases, J shed 5 bases, and the junction held 7 bases outside the gene matches. The CDR3 DNA reads as TGTGCCAGCAGTGAAGCAGTTACAGGGGCGGACGAGCAGTACGTC. It specifies CASSEAVTGADEQYV.

The rearrangement links TRBV6-1 to TRBJ2-1, with TRBD2 matching over 12 bases. The ends lost 2 bases at V and 7 bases at J; junction bases unmatched: 3. There are 15 residues in the CDR3. The V gene's germline CDR1 is MNHNS and CDR2 SASEGT. This chain's CDR3 is CASSELAGGPNEQFF. The CDR3 bases are TGTGCCAGCAGTGAACTAGCGGGAGGGCCGAATGAGCAGTTCTTC.

The rearrangement links TRBV2 to TRBJ1-2, with TRBD1 matching 8 bases. J lost 4 bases, V lost 5 bases, and 0 bases had no gene match. The CDR3 is 12 amino acids. Germline V gives CDR1 SNHLY, CDR2 FYNNEI. The CDR3 coding sequence is TGTGCCAGCAGTACAGGGGGCTATGGCTACACCTTC. Translated, it gives CASSTGGYGYTF.

The chain joins TRBV5-1 to TRBJ1-1, with 7 bases matching TRBD1. The V segment lost 3 bases and the J segment 1 base; nucleotides outside the gene matches: 3. The CDR3 has 14 amino acids. The germline V gene has CDR1 SGHRS and CDR2 YFSETQ. The DNA of the CDR3 is TGCGCCAGCAGCTACAGACAGGGGAACACTGAAGCTTTCTTT. Its protein product is CASSYRQGNTEAFF.

The V call is TRBV10-3, the J call TRBJ2-1; 7 bases fit TRBD2. The ends lost 6 bases at V and 7 bases at J; junction bases unmatched: 15. The CDR3 extends over 16 amino acids. CDR1 ENHRY and CDR2 SYGVKD come from the germline V gene. CDR3 sequence reads: CAISAPRLAEGNEQFF. In nucleotides, the CDR3 is TGTGCCATCAGCGCTCCGAGGCTAGCGGAGGGGAATGAGCAGTTCTTC.

This rearrangement joins TRBV18 to TRBJ1-1; the match to TRBD1 covers 8 bases. The CDR3 has 16 residues. V was clipped by 4 bases and J by 5 bases; unmatched bases: 12. Looked up from germline, CDR1 is KGHSH and CDR2 is LQKENI. CDR3 in amino acids: CASSRQGAKAGTEAFF. Written as DNA, the CDR3 is TGTGCCAGCTCACGTCAGGGGGCAAAGGCGGGGACTGAAGCTTTCTTT.

This chain links TRBV7-2 with TRBJ1-1; 8 bases agree with TRBD1. Losses at the gene ends were 5 bases for V and 5 bases for J; bases not matched to a gene: 10. CDR3 size: 15 residues. Germline V gives CDR1 SGHTA, CDR2 FQGNSA. The CDR3 region is CASSRRGQGATEAFF. Here the CDR3 DNA reads TGTGCCAGCAGCAGGCGGGGGCAGGGGGCGACTGAAGCTTTCTTT. Supplemented by reference TRBV7-2 and TRBJ1-1, the full variable domain reads GAGVSQSPSNKVTEKGKDVELRCDPISGHTALYWYRQSLGQGLEFLIYFQGNSAPDKSGLPSDRFSAERTGGSVSTLTIQRTQQEDSAVYLCASSRRGQGATEAFFGQGTRLTVV.

This clone showed up just once. The chain has TRBV6-1 and TRBJ2-7, with D tentatively TRBD1 (6 bases). The CDR3 extends over 14 amino acids. Germline-derived CDR1 and CDR2 are MNHNS and SASEGT. With 2 bases removed from V and 6 bases from J, the gap between germline ends came to 14 bases. CDR3 bases: TGTGCCAGCAGTGAACCAGCAGGGGACCCCGAGCAGTACGTC. It translates to CASSEPAGDPEQYV.

J is TRBJ2-2 and V is TRBV13; 12 bases line up with TRBD2. Germline V gives CDR1 PRHDT, CDR2 FYEKMQ (reference sequence). After removal of 5 bases from V and 5 bases from J, the junction contained 6 bases not matched to a gene. The CDR3 runs to 16 residues. The CDR3 reads CASSATSGRNTGELFF. The CDR3 nucleotides read TGTGCCAGCAGCGCGACTAGCGGGAGAAATACCGGGGAGCTGTTTTTT.

This clone was seen a few times. The J gene is TRBJ1-2, the V gene TRBV5-1, with 7 positions matching TRBD1. There are 14 residues in the CDR3. Germline V gene lookup returns CDR1 SGHRS and CDR2 YFSETQ. Trimming took 4 bases from V and 4 from J; bases not matched to a gene: 7. The chain's CDR3 is CASSPSRDSYGYTF. DNA of the CDR3: TGCGCCAGCAGCCCGTCCCGGGACAGCTATGGCTACACCTTC.

This clone was observed once. This CDR3 is CASSSRDYTYEQYF. CDR3 nucleotide sequence: TGTGCCAGCAGTTCACGGGACTATACCTACGAGCAGTACTTC. V usage is TRBV27 and J usage is TRBJ2-7; 7 bases align to TRBD2. V gave up 4 bases and J gave up 2 bases; unmatched junction bases: 5. The germline V gene encodes CDR1 MNHEY and CDR2 SMNVEV (reference sequence). This CDR3 contains 14 residues.

V is TRBV7-9 and J is TRBJ1-3, with D tentatively TRBD1 (5 bases). Trimming stripped 1 base from V and 3 bases from J, with 13 bases between. The CDR3 contains 16 residues. From germline, CDR1 is SEHNR and CDR2 FQNEAQ (reference sequence). Written as DNA, the CDR3 is TGTGCCAGCAGCTTAGAACAGGACTACGGTGGAAACACCATATATTTT. Translation gives CASSLEQDYGGNTIYF.

This clone was seen more than once but under ten times. The chain has TRBV5-5 and TRBJ2-5; 15 positions match TRBD2. The germline V gene encodes CDR1 SGHKS and CDR2 YYEKEE (reference sequence). The junction had 14 bases not matched to a gene; V was cut back by 3 bases and J by 5 bases. The length of the CDR3 is 19 residues. In DNA form, the CDR3 reads TGTGCCAGCAGCTCCTGGCTACCGGGACTAGCGGGAGGTCTGGAGACCCAGTACTTC. Translating it yields CASSSWLPGLAGGLETQYF.

The rearrangement uses TRBV4-3 and TRBJ2-1; weak D call: TRBD1 (5 bases). Germline V gene lookup returns CDR1 LGHNA and CDR2 YSLEER. Trimming removed 1 base from V and 2 bases from J, with 12 bases in between. The CDR3 is 16 amino acids. CDR3 coding DNA: TGCGCCAGCAGCCAAGCAGGCCGGACACCCTACAATGAGCAGTTCTTC. Protein product: CASSQAGRTPYNEQFF.

This clone was counted between two and nine times. The chain recombines TRBV5-5 with TRBJ2-2; D possibly corresponds to TRBD1 (6 bases). This CDR3 spans 15 amino acids. V was trimmed by 2 bases and J by 1 base, leaving 9 bases between them. Germline assignment: CDR1 SGHKS and CDR2 YYEKEE (reference sequence). CDR3 DNA sequence: TGTGCCAGCAGCTTTCGGACAGTGAACACCGGGGAGCTGTTTTTT. Translating gives CASSFRTVNTGELFF.

This clone was counted between two and nine times. This chain joins TRBV27 and TRBJ2-3; 14 bases line up with TRBD2. V lost 5 bases and J lost 7; bases outside the gene matches: 14. The CDR3 is made up of 18 amino acids. In germline, CDR1 is MNHEY, CDR2 SMNVEV (reference sequence). CDR3 amino acids: CASSPNFGTSGRPNTQYF. DNA of the CDR3: TGTGCCAGCAGTCCTAACTTCGGGACTAGCGGGAGACCGAATACGCAGTATTTT.

The chain combines TRBV30 with TRBJ1-2, with 8 bases aligning to TRBD1. Looked up from germline, CDR1 is GTSNPN and CDR2 is SVGIG (reference sequence). The CDR3 has 19 amino acids. Unmatched junction bases numbered 16, after V lost 0 bases and J lost 1 base. The CDR3: CAWSVPPGTGFARNYGYTF. The CDR3 DNA follows: TGTGCCTGGAGTGTACCTCCCGGGACAGGTTTCGCACGTAACTATGGCTACACCTTC.

Of note for this clone: The junction shows a germline mismatch at one end, possibly a read error. The same CDR3 is also encoded by other DNA sequences in this sample. V and J are TRBV5-1 and TRBJ2-1, with 10 bases lining up with TRBD2. CDR1 and CDR2 (germline): SGHRS, YFSETQ. There are 16 residues in the CDR3. The CDR3 DNA reads TGCGCCAGCAGCTTACCTAGCGGGAGTGCCTACAACGAGCAGTTCTTC. This sequence encodes CASSLPSGSAYNEQFF.

This chain links TRBV21-1 with TRBJ2-7; the D segment call TRBD1 is taken from the table without a DNA check. TRBV21-1 is a pseudogene segment. The CDR3 covers 16 residues. The chain's CDR3 is CASSKSDRDRSYEQYF. DNA for the CDR3: TGTGCCAGCAGCAAATCGGATCGGGACAGATCCTACGAGCAGTACTTC.

The DNA of the CDR3 is TGTGCCAGTAGTATGGCAGGGGGCACTGAAGCTTTCTTT. Translation gives CASSMAGGTEAFF. The V and J genes are TRBV19 and TRBJ1-1, with 7 bases identical to TRBD1. The CDR3 sequence is 13 residues long. The V and J ends lost 3 bases and 4 bases, in that order; junction bases with no gene match: 2. The germline V gene has CDR1 LNHDA and CDR2 SQIVND (reference sequence).

This chain joins TRBV5-1 and TRBJ1-1, with D perhaps matching TRBD1 (5 bases). CDR1 is SGHRS and CDR2 is YFSETQ in the germline V gene. V lost 3 bases and J 3 bases, leaving 9 bases between the germline ends. This CDR3 has 13 residues. The CDR3 protein is CASSSQGDTEAFF. DNA for the CDR3: TGCGCCAGCAGCTCCCAGGGTGACACTGAAGCTTTCTTT.

The rearrangement links TRBV28 to TRBJ2-2; TRBD1 is a possible D gene (6 bases). Germline lookup yields CDR1 MDHEN and CDR2 SYDVKM. The V gene lost 6 bases and the J gene lost 7 bases, with 18 bases spanning the gap. The CDR3 is 15 residues long. The CDR3 region is CASSPQGRANGELFF. CDR3 bases: TGTGCCAGCAGCCCTCAGGGGCGGGCTAACGGGGAGCTGTTTTTT.

The chain couples TRBV6-5 to TRBJ1-5; tentative D call: TRBD1 (6 bases). CDR3 length equals 13 residues. The V end lost 6 bases, the J end lost 6 bases, and 12 bases lay between the germline ends. Germline-derived CDR1 and CDR2 are MNHEY and SVGAGI. The CDR3 bases are TGTGCCAGCAGATCCACAGGGAGTCAGCCCCAGCATTTT. Its translation: CASRSTGSQPQHF.

V gene TRBV28 combines with J gene TRBJ1-4, with 10 bases that match TRBD1. CDR1 and CDR2 (germline): MDHEN, SYDVKM. The length of the CDR3 is 17 residues. After removal of 5 bases from V and 4 bases from J, the junction contained 10 bases not matched to a gene. CDR3 in amino acids: CASSLPGTGANNEKLFF. The CDR3 DNA sequence: TGTGCCAGCAGTCTTCCCGGGACAGGGGCAAATAATGAAAAACTGTTTTTT.

The V call is TRBV7-9, the J call TRBJ1-4, with D perhaps TRBD1 (6 bases). CDR1 SEHNR and CDR2 FQNEAQ come from the germline V gene (reference sequence). The CDR3 spans 17 residues. V lost 5 bases and J 2 bases, leaving 18 bases between the germline ends. This CDR3 is CASSPQGGYTTNEKLFF. DNA for the CDR3: TGTGCCAGCAGCCCTCAAGGGGGATATACCACTAATGAAAAACTGTTTTTT.

V and J are TRBV9 and TRBJ2-3; D might be TRBD2 (6 bases). The CDR3 is 15 residues long. CDR1 SGDLS and CDR2 YYNGEE come from the germline V gene. V lost 0 bases and J 3 bases, leaving 11 bases between the germline ends. The CDR3 is CASSVVGGGTDTQYF. The CDR3 coding sequence is TGTGCCAGCAGCGTAGTCGGGGGTGGGACAGATACGCAGTATTTT.